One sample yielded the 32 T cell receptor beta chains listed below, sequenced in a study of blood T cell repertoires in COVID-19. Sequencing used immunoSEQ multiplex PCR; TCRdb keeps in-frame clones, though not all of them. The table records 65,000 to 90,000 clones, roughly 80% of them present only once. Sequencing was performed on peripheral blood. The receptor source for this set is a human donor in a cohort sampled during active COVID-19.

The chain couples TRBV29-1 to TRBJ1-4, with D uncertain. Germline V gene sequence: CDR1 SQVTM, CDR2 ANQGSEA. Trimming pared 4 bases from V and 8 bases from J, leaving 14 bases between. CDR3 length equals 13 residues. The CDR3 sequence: CSVVQQAGEKLFF. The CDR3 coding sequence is TGCAGCGTTGTTCAGCAGGCAGGAGAAAAACTGTTTTTT.

CDR3 DNA sequence: TGTGCCACCTTCGGACAGGGGCTTTACACCTTC. It is translated as CATFGQGLYTF. The J gene is TRBJ1-2, the V gene TRBV24-1; 9 nucleotides match TRBD1. The CDR3 is made up of 11 amino acids. The ends lost 9 bases at V and 11 bases at J; junction bases unmatched: 6. The germline V gene encodes CDR1 KGHDR and CDR2 SFDVKD.

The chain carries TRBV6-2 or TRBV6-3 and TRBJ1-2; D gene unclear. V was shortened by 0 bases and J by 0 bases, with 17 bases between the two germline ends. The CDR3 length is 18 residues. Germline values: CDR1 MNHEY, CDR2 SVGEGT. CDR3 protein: CASSYSMAGWASNYGYTF. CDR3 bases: TGTGCCAGCAGTTACTCGATGGCAGGCTGGGCTTCTAACTATGGCTACACCTTC.

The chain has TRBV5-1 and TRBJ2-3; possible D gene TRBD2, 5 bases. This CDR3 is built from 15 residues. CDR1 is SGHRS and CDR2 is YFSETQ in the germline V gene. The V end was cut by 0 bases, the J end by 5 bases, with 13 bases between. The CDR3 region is CASSLEGKRLDTQYF. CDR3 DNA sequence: TGCGCCAGCAGCTTGGAAGGGAAGCGGTTAGATACGCAGTATTTT.

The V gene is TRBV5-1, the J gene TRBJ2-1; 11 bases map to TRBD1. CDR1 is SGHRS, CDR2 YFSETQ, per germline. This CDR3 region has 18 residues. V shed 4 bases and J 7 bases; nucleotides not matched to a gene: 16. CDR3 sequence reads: CASSEDRGRISIWNEQFF. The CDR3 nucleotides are TGCGCCAGCAGCGAGGACAGGGGGCGAATTTCCATTTGGAATGAGCAGTTCTTC.

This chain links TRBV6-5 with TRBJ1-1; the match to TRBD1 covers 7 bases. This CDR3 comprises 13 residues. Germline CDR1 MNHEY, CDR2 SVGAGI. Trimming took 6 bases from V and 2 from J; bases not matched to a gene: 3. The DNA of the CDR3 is TGTGCCAGCAGCGGGACAGCCAACACTGAAGCTTTCTTT. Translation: CASSGTANTEAFF.

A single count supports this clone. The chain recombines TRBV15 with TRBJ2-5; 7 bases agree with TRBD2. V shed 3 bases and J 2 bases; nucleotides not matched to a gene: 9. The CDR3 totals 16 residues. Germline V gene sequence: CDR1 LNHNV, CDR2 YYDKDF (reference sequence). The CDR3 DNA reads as TGTGCCACCAGCAGGAACCCGGGACTAAGACAAGAGACCCAGTACTTC. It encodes CATSRNPGLRQETQYF.

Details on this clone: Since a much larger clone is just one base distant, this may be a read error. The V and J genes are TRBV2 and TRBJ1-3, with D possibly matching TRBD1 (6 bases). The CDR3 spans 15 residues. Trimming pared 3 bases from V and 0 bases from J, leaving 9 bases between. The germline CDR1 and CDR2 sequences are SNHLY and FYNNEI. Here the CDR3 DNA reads TGTGCCAGCAGTGATCCGACAGGCTCTGGAAACACCATATATTTT. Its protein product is CASSDPTGSGNTIYF.

CDR3 coding DNA: TGTGCCAGCAGCTTAAGGGACAGGCCCTACGAGCAGTACTTC. Protein sequence: CASSLRDRPYEQYF. The chain employs TRBV7-9 and TRBJ2-7; 8 bases match TRBD1. The CDR3 consists of 14 residues. The junction had 2 bases not matched to a gene; V was cut back by 2 bases and J by 2 bases. Germline values: CDR1 SEHNR, CDR2 FQNEAQ (reference sequence).

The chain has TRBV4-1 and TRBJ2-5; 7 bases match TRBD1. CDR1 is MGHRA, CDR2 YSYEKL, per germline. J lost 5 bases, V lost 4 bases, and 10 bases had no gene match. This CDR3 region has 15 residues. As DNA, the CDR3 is TGCGCCAGCAGCCTCCGGGACAGCGTCACGGAGACCCAGTACTTC. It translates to CASSLRDSVTETQYF.

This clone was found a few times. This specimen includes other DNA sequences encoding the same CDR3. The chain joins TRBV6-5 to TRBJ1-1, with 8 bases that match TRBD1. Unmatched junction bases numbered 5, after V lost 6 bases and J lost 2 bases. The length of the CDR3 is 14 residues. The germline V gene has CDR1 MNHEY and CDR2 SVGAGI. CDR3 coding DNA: TGTGCCAGCAGCTTGGACAGGGTCAACACTGAAGCTTTCTTT. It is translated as CASSLDRVNTEAFF.

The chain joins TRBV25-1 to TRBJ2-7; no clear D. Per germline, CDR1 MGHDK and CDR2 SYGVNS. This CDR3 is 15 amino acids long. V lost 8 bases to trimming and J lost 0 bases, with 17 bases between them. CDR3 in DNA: TGTGCCAGCGGCGGAGCTTCCTTGAGCTCCTACGAGCAGTACTTC. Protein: CASGGASLSSYEQYF.

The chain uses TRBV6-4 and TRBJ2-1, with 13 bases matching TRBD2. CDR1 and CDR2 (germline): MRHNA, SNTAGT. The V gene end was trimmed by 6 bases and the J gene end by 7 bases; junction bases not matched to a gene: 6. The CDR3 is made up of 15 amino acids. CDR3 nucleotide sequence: TGTGCCAGCAGCGGACTAGCGGGGGTTGGGAATGAGCAGTTCTTC. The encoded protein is CASSGLAGVGNEQFF.

The DNA of the CDR3 is TGCGCCAGCAGCTTGGTTTCGGGGGGCCAGCACGAGCAGTACTTC. It translates to CASSLVSGGQHEQYF. The chain is built from TRBV5-1 and TRBJ2-7, with D possibly TRBD2 on 7 matching bases. Germline CDR1 reads SGHRS; CDR2 reads YFSETQ. The V end was cut by 0 bases, the J end by 5 bases, with 15 bases between. The CDR3 covers 15 residues. Combining the CDR3 with reference TRBV5-1 and TRBJ2-7 gives the whole variable domain KAGVTQTPRYLIKTRGQQVTLSCSPISGHRSVSWYQQTPGQGLQFLFEYFSETQRNKGNFPGRFSGRQFSNSRSEMNVSTLELGDSALYLCASSLVSGGQHEQYFGPGTRLTVT.

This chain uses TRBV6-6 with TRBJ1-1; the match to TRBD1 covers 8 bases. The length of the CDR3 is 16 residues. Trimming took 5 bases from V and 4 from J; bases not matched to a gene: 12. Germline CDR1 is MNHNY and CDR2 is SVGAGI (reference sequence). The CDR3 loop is CASSTDRTGRSTEAFF. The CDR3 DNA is TGTGCCAGCAGTACAGACCGGACAGGGAGGAGCACTGAAGCTTTCTTT.

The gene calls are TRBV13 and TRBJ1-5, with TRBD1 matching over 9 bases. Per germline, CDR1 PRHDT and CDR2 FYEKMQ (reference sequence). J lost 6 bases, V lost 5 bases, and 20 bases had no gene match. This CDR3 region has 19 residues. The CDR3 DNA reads TGTGCCAGCAGCCTGCCGGGACAGGGTCTTTGTGGGGCCACTCAGCCCCAGCATTTT. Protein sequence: CASSLPGQGLCGATQPQHF.

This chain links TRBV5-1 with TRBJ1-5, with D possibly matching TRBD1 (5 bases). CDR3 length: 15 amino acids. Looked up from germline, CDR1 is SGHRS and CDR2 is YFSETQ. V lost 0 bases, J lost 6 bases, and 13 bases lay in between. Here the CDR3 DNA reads TGCGCCAGCAGCTTGGCCCCGGGGGAGGGTCAGCCCCAGCATTTT. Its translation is CASSLAPGEGQPQHF.

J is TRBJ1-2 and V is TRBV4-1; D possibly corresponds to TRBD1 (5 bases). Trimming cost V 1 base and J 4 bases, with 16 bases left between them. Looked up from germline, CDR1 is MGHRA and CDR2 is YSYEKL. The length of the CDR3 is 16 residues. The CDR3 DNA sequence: TGCGCCAGCAGCCAAGTTTCCACAGGAGTGCGCTATGGCTACACCTTC. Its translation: CASSQVSTGVRYGYTF.

CDR3 sequence reads: CASSLQGAGGANVLTF. In DNA form, the CDR3 reads TGTGCCAGCAGCTTACAGGGGGCAGGCGGGGCCAACGTCCTGACTTTC. The chain carries TRBV7-3 and TRBJ2-6, with 8 bases lining up with TRBD1. The trim removed 2 bases at V and 4 bases at J, leaving 4 bases unmatched. The length of the CDR3 is 16 residues. Germline CDR1 SGHTA, CDR2 FQGTGA.

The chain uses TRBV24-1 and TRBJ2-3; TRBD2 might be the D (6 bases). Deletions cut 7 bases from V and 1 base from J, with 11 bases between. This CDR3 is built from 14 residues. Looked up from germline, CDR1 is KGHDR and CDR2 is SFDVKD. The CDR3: CATSGTSRTDTQYF. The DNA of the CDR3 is TGTGCCACCAGCGGGACTTCACGCACAGATACGCAGTATTTT.

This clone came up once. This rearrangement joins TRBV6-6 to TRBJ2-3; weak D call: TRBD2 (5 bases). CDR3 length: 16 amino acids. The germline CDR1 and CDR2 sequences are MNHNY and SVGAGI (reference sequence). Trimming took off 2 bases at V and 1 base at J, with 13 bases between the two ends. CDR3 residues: CASSYPLEAGTDTQYF. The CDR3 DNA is TGTGCCAGCAGTTACCCACTAGAAGCGGGCACAGATACGCAGTATTTT.

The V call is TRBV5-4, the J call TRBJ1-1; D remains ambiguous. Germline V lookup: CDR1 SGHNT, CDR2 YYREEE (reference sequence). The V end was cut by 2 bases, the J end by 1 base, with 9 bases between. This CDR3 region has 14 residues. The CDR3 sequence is CASSLPQENTEAFF. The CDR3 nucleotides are TGTGCCAGCAGCTTACCCCAGGAGAACACTGAAGCTTTCTTT.

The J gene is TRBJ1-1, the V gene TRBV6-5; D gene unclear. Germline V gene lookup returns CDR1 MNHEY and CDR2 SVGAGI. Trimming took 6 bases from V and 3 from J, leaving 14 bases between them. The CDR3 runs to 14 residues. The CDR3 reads CASSLTDFDTEAFF. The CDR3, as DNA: TGTGCCAGCAGCTTAACAGATTTTGACACTGAAGCTTTCTTT.

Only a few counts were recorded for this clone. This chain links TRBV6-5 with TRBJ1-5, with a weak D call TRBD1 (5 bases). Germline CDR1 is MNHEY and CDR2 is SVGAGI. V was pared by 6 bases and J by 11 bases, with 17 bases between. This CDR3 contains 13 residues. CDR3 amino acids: CASSSAGRGSQHF. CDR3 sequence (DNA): TGTGCCAGCAGCTCGGCAGGGCGAGGTTCCCAGCATTTT.

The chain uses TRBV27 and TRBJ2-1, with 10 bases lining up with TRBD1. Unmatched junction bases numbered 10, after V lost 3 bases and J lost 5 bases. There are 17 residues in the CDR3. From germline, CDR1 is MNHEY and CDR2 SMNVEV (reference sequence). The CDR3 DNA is TGTGCCAGCAGTTTCTGGACGGGACAGGGGTTTAACAATGAGCAGTTCTTC. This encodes CASSFWTGQGFNNEQFF.

The DNA of the CDR3 is TGTGCCAGCAGCCGGCTGACAGTTGCTTACGAGCAGTACTTC. It encodes CASSRLTVAYEQYF. The V and J genes are TRBV5-6 and TRBJ2-7; D may be TRBD1 (5 bases). CDR3 length: 14 amino acids. Trimming removed 4 bases from V and 4 bases from J, with 15 bases in between. From germline, CDR1 is SGHDT and CDR2 YYEEEE.

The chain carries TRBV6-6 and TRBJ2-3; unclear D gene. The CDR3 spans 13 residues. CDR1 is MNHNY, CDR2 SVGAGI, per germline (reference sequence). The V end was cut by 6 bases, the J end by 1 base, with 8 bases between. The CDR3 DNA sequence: TGTGCCAGCAGCCCGGTCGGCACAGATACGCAGTATTTT. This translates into CASSPVGTDTQYF.

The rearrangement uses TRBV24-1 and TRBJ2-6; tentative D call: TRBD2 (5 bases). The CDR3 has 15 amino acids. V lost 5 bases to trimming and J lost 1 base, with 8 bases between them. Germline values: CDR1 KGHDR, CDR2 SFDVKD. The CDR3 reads CATSGEGSGANVLTF. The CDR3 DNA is TGTGCCACCAGTGGTGAGGGATCTGGGGCCAACGTCCTGACTTTC.

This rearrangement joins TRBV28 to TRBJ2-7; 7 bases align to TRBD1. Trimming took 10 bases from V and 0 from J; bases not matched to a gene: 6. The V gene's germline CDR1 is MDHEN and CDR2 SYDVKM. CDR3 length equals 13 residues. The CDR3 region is CATRQGSSYEQYF. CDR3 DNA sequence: TGTGCCACCCGACAGGGAAGCTCCTACGAGCAGTACTTC.

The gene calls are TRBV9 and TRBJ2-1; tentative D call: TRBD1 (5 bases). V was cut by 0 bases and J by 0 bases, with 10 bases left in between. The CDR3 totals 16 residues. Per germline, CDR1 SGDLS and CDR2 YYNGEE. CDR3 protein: CASSVGSGASYNEQFF. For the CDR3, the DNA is TGTGCCAGCAGCGTAGGGAGTGGGGCCTCCTACAATGAGCAGTTCTTC.

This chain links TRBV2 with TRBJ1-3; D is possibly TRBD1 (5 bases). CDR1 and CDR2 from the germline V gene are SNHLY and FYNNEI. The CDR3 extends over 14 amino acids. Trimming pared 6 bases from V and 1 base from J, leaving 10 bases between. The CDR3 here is CASRTGGSGNTIYF. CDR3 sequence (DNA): TGTGCCAGCAGGACGGGGGGATCTGGAAACACCATATATTTT.

CDR3 sequence reads: CASSKVRTSGGARETQYF. The CDR3 DNA follows: TGTGCCAGCAGCAAAGTTAGGACTAGCGGGGGGGCGCGGGAGACCCAGTACTTC. V usage is TRBV21-1 and J usage is TRBJ2-5; the table names TRBD2, a call not compared with the DNA. TRBV21-1 is a documented pseudogene. The length of the CDR3 is 18 residues.